This T cell receptor beta chain was documented in a study of T-cell reconstitution after alpha-beta-depleted transplantation in children. Study-level results: The origin of alpha-beta T cells about two months after transplant was reportedly several hundred expanded graft clones. When one year had passed after transplant, most T-cell counts and diversity came from newly produced T cells. Some patients' high day-60 TCRbeta diversity was traced to surviving recipient T cells and thymic progenitors.

The V end lost 3 bases, the J end lost 6 bases, and 15 bases lay between the germline ends. CDR1 MNHEY and CDR2 SMNVEV come from the germline V gene (reference sequence). The CDR3 consists of 15 residues. This clonotype was seen more than once but under ten times. Antigen specificity is unknown. The TCRbeta library incorporated unique molecular identifiers. Each CDR3 protein gets one entry after TCRdb re-called the PCR reads with MiXCR. The sample lists hundreds of thousands of distinct CDR3 sequences; 10% to 15% were seen once. V usage is TRBV27 and J usage is TRBJ1-5; possibly TRBD1 for D (6 bases). Sequenced here: PBMCs, mostly from graft donor cells, sampled 360 days after TCRalphabeta/CD19-depleted stem cell transplant. This clonotype was sampled from a male patient younger than 18 who had a stem cell transplant for acute myeloid leukemia, so the T cells may come from the graft donor. CDR3 in amino acids: CASSLVWGALQPQHF. As DNA, the CDR3 is TGTGCCAGCAGTTTGGTCTGGGGGGCCCTTCAGCCCCAGCATTTT.